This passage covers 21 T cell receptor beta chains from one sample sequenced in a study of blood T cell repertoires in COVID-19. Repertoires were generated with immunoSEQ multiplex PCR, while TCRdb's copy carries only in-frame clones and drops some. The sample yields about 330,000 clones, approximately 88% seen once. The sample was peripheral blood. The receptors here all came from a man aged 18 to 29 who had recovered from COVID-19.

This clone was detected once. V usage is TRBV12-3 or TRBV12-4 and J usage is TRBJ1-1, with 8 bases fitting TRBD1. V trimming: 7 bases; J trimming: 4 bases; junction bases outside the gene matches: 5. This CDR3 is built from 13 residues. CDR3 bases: TGTGCCAGCACGACAGGGGTGGTCACTGAAGCTTTCTTT. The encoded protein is CASTTGVVTEAFF.

CDR3 residues: CASSNIPQDRGVYNSPLHF. CDR3 bases: TGTGCCAGCAGCAATATTCCCCAGGACAGGGGGGTTTATAATTCACCCCTCCACTTT. This chain joins TRBV21-1 and TRBJ1-6; the table assigns TRBD1, which was not confirmed against the DNA. TRBV21-1 has pseudogene status. CDR3 length equals 19 residues.

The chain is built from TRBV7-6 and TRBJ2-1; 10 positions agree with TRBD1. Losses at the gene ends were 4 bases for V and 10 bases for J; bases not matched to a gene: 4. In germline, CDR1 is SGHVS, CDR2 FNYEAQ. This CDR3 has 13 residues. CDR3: CASSSETGGEQFF. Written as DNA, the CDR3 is TGTGCCAGCAGCTCGGAGACAGGGGGCGAGCAGTTCTTC.

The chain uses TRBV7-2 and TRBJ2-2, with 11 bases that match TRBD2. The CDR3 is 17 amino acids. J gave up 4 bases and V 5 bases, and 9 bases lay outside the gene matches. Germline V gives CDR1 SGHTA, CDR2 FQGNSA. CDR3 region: CASSLVSGRVGTGELFF. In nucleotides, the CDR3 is TGTGCCAGCAGCCTCGTTAGCGGGAGGGTGGGCACCGGGGAGCTGTTTTTT.

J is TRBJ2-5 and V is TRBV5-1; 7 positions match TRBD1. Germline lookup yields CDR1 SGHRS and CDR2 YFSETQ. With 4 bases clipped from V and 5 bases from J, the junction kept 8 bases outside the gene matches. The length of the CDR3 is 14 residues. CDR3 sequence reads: CASSTGQAGETQYF. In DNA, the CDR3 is TGCGCCAGCAGCACCGGACAGGCCGGGGAGACCCAGTACTTC.

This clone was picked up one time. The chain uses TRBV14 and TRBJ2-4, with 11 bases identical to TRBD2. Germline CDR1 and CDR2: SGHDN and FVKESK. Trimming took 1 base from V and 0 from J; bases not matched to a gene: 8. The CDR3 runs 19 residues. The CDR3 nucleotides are TGTGCCAGCAGCCAAGGCCTCCTGACTAGCGGGATAGCCAAAAACATTCAGTACTTC. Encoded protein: CASSQGLLTSGIAKNIQYF.

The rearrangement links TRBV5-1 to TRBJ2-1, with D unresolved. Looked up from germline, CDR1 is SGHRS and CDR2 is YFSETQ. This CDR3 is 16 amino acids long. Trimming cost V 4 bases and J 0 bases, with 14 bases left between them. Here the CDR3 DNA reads TGCGCCAGCAGCCTGAATGCCGTCTACTCCTACAATGAGCAGTTCTTC. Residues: CASSLNAVYSYNEQFF.

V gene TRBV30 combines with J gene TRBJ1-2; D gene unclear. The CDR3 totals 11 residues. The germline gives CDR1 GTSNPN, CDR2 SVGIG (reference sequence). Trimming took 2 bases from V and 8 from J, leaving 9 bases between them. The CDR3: CAWSRVKGYTF. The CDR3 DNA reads TGTGCCTGGAGTCGGGTGAAGGGCTACACCTTC.

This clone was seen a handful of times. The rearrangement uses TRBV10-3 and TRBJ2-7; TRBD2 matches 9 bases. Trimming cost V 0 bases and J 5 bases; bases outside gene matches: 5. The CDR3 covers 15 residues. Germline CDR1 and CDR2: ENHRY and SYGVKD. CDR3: CAISESAGGLHEQYF. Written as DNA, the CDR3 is TGTGCCATCAGTGAGTCTGCGGGAGGGCTCCACGAGCAGTACTTC.

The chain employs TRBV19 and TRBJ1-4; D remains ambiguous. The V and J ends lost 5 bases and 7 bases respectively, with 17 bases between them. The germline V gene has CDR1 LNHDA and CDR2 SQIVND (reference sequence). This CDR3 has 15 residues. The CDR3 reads CASSDTQAAREKLFF. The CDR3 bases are TGTGCCAGTAGTGATACACAAGCGGCTCGTGAAAAACTGTTTTTT.

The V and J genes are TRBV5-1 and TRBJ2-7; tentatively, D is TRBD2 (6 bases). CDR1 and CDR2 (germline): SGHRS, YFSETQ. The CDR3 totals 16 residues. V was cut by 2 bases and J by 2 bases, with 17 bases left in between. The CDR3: CASSFDRDFPTYEQYF. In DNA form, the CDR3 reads TGCGCCAGCAGCTTCGACCGGGACTTTCCCACCTACGAGCAGTACTTC.

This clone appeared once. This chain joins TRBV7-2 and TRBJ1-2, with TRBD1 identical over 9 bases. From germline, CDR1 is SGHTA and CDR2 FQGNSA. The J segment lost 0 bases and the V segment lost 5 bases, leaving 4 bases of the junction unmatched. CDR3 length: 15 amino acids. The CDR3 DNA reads TGTGCCAGCAGCACACGACAGGGGGCTAACTATGGCTACACCTTC. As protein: CASSTRQGANYGYTF.

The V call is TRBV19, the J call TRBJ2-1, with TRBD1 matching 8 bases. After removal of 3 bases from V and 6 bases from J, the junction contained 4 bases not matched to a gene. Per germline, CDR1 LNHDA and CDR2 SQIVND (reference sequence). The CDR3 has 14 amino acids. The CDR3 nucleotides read TGTGCCAGTAGTATCCAACAGGGGGGCAATGAGCAGTTCTTC. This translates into CASSIQQGGNEQFF.

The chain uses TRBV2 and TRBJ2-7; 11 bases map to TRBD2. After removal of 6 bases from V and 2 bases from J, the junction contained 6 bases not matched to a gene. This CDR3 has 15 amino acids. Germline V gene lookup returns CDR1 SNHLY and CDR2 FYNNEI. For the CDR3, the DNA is TGTGCCAGCAGGGAACTAGCGGGGGATACCTACGAGCAGTACTTC. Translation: CASRELAGDTYEQYF. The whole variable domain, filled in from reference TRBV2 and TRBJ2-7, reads EPEVTQTPSHQVTQMGQEVILRCVPISNHLYFYWYRQILGQKVEFLVSFYNNEISEKSEIFDDQFSVERPDGSNFTLKIRSTKLEDSAMYFCASRELAGDTYEQYFGPGTRLTVT.

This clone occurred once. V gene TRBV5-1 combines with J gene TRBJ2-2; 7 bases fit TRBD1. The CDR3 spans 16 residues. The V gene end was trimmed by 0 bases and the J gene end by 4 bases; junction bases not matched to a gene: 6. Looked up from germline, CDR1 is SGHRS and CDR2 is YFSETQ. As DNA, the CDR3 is TGCGCCAGCAGCTTGGGGATGGGACAGATCACCGGGGAGCTGTTTTTT. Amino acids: CASSLGMGQITGELFF.

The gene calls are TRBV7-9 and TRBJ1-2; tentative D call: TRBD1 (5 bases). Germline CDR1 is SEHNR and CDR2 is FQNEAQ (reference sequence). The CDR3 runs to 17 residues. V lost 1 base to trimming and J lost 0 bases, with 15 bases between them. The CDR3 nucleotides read TGTGCCAGCAGCTTAGAATATTGGACACCCGCTAACTATGGCTACACCTTC. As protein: CASSLEYWTPANYGYTF.

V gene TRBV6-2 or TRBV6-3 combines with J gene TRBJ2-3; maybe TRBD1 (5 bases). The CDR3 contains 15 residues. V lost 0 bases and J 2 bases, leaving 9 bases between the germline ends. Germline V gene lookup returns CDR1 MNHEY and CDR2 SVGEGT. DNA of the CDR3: TGTGCCAGCAGTTACTCGCCAGGGTCCACAGATACGCAGTATTTT. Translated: CASSYSPGSTDTQYF.

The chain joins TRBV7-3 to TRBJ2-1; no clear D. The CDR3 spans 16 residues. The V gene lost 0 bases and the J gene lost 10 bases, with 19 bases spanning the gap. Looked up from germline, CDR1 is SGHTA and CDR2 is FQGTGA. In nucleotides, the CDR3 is TGTGCCAGCAGCTTAACCCCCCTTGGAGCGTCCCAAGAGCAGTTCTTC. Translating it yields CASSLTPLGASQEQFF.

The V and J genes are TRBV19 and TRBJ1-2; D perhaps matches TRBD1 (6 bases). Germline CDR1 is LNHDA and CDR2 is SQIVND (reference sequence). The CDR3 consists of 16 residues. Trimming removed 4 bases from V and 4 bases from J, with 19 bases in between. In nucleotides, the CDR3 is TGTGCCAGTAGTACGCCCCGATTGACAGGCCTCTATGGCTACACCTTC. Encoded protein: CASSTPRLTGLYGYTF.

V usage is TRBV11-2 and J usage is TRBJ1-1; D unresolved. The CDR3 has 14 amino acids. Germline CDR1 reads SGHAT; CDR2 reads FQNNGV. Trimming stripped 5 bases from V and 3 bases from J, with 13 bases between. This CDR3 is CASSGSFDYTEAFF. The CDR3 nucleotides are TGTGCCAGCAGCGGATCATTCGACTACACTGAAGCTTTCTTT.

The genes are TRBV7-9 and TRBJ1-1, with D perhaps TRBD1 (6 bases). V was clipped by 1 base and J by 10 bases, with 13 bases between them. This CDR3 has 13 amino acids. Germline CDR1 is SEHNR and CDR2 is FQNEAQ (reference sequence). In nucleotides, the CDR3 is TGTGCCAGCAGCTTAGTTGGGGGCCGGGGAGCTTTCTTT. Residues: CASSLVGGRGAFF.